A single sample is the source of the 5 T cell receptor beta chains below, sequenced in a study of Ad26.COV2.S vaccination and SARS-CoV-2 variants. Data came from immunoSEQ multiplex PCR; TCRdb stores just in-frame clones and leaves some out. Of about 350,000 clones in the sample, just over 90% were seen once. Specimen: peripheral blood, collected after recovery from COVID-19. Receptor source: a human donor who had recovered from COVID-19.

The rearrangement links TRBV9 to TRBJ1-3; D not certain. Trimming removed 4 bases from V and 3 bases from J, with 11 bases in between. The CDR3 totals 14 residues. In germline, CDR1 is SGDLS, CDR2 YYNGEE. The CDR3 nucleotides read TGTGCCAGCAGCTCCACTTGGAGTGGAAACACCATATATTTT. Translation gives CASSSTWSGNTIYF. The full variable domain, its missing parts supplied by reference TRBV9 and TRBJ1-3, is DSGVTQTPKHLITATGQRVTLRCSPRSGDLSVYWYQQSLDQGLQFLIQYYNGEERAKGNILERFSAQQFPDLHSELNLSSLELGDSALYFCASSSTWSGNTIYFGEGSWLTVV.

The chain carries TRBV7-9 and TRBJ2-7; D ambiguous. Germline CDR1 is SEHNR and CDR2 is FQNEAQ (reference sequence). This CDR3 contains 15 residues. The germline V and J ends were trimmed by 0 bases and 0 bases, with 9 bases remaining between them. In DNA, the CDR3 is TGTGCCAGCAGCTTAGCAGGACGAAGCTCCTACGAGCAGTACTTC. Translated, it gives CASSLAGRSSYEQYF.

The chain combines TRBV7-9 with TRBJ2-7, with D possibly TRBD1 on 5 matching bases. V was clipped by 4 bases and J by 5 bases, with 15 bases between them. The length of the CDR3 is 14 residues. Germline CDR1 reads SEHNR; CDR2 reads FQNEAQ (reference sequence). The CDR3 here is CASSSQGFPHEQYF. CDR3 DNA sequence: TGTGCCAGCAGCTCTCAGGGATTTCCCCACGAGCAGTACTTC. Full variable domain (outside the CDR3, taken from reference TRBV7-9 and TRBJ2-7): DTGVSQNPRHKITKRGQNVTFRCDPISEHNRLYWYRQTLGQGPEFLTYFQNEAQLEKSRLLSDRFSAERPKGSFSTLEIQRTEQGDSAMYLCASSSQGFPHEQYFGPGTRLTVT.

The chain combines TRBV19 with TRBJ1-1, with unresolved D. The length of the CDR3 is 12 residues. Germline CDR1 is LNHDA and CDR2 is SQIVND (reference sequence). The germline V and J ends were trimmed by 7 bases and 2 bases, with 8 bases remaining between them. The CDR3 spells CASIHGNTEAFF. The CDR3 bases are TGTGCCAGTATACACGGAAACACTGAAGCTTTCTTT.

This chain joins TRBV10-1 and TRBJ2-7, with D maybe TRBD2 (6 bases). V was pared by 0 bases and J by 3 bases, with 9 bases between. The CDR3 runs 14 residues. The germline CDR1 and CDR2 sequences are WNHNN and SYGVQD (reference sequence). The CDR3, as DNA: TGCGCCAGCAGTGAGTCAGGAGGGGTCTACGAGCAGTACTTC. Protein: CASSESGGVYEQYF.